A selection of T cell receptor beta chains follows, all from one sample in a study of response to subunit inactivated influenza vaccine. TCRdb independently ran MiXCR on the RT-PCR reads; one entry per CDR3 protein. The sample consists of more than 450,000 distinct CDR3 sequences, 12% of them appearing once. The sample was PBMCs from blood, taken on the day of vaccination. The receptors here all came from a man aged 50 or older who received an inactivated influenza vaccine. Each CDR3 is given with its conserved first and last residue.

V gene	J gene	CDR3 protein
TRBV7-8	TRBJ1-5	CASSYFTGTPSNQPQHF
TRBV12-3/TRBV12-4	TRBJ2-4	CASRMTSGAKNIQYF
TRBV7-9	TRBJ2-1	CASSLYRDRDNEQFF
TRBV12-3/TRBV12-4	TRBJ2-2	CASRLRHTPNTGELFF
TRBV11-2	TRBJ2-2	CASSQVGAGESGELFF
TRBV7-9	TRBJ1-2	CASSLGTVSNDGYTF
TRBV7-9	TRBJ2-5	CASSTTDYQETQYF
TRBV20-1	TRBJ2-2	CSARSRETGELFF
TRBV6-1	TRBJ2-6	CASSEVSLAGGSGANVLTF
TRBV5-1	TRBJ2-3	CASSPGTATDTQYF
TRBV27	TRBJ2-7	CATPPGGSSYEQYF
TRBV16	TRBJ1-6	CASSPISANSPLHF
TRBV9	TRBJ2-3	CASSVGAESDTQYF
TRBV4-1	TRBJ1-5	CASSPGDYANNQPQHF
TRBV7-6	TRBJ2-1	CASSLEKDEQFF
TRBV5-1	TRBJ2-2	CASSWTGPASNTGELFF
TRBV10-3	TRBJ2-2	CAISRQGQSSGTGELFF
TRBV10-3	TRBJ2-2	CAISRGLAGETGELFF
TRBV10-2	TRBJ1-6	CATMGRYNSPLHF
TRBV20-1	TRBJ1-2	CSAPRTTNYGYTF
TRBV12-3/TRBV12-4	TRBJ1-5	CASSFRGGSNQPQHF
TRBV3-1	TRBJ1-6	CASSQDLRTASSPLHF
TRBV12-3/TRBV12-4	TRBJ2-4	CASRRTRGRTTGTGTNIQYF
TRBV4-3	TRBJ1-6	CASSQELPGGANSPLHF
TRBV15	TRBJ2-5	CATSREAGQETQYF
TRBV12-3/TRBV12-4	TRBJ2-2	CASSFGGGMGELFF
TRBV7-9	TRBJ1-1	CASSFGGGNTEAFF
TRBV4-3	TRBJ2-2	CASSQDRSRRVPGELFF
TRBV2	TRBJ2-5	CASSVTTPQETQYF
TRBV12-3/TRBV12-4	TRBJ1-1	CASRPTGGNTEAFF
TRBV5-1	TRBJ2-5	CASGLQRGSQETQYF
TRBV20-1	TRBJ2-1	CSAEGQEGNEQFF
TRBV27	TRBJ2-7	CASSAGTSGSGGYEQYF
TRBV7-2	TRBJ1-1	CASSLNSVNTEAFF
TRBV20-1	TRBJ2-1	CSAIERRGARDEQFF
TRBV27	TRBJ2-5	CASSLRDSQETQYF
TRBV7-9	TRBJ2-5	CASSLLRDKETQYF
TRBV20-1	TRBJ2-7	CSAREGTPQGEQYF
TRBV7-3	TRBJ2-3	CASSPGGSPDTQYF
TRBV5-6	TRBJ2-1	CASSYRGGEQFF
TRBV28	TRBJ2-3	CASKGGFRTDTQYF
TRBV30	TRBJ1-3	CAWSTTQLSGNTIYF
TRBV20-1	TRBJ1-4	CSAREGGINEKLFF
TRBV5-1	TRBJ2-4	CASSFRDKKNIQYF
TRBV10-3	TRBJ1-2	CAITTGTVNYGYTF